This TCR beta chain was sequenced during a study of beta chain features in type 1 diabetes. Expressed TCRB transcripts were sequenced after all isolated RNA was converted to cDNA. The method was immunoSEQ multiplex PCR; TCRdb's version includes in-frame clones alone and lacks a portion of them. The data contain about 410,000 clones, approximately 15% of them seen just once; the ten biggest clones take up about 0.04%. A remark on this clone: What it binds is not known.

Study-wide results and limits: In the patient group, naive, central memory and Treg TCRB repertoires seemed more alike than in the healthy donor group. Individuals with type 1 diabetes displayed fewer insertions and more deletions at VDJ junctions.

Germline V gene sequence: CDR1 SGHTA, CDR2 FQGNSA. V was pared by 5 bases and J by 4 bases, with 15 bases between. The CDR3 totals 15 residues. Sequenced material: naive CD4+ T cells from blood. The clonotype originates from a man younger than 40 in good health. This sequence joins TRBV7-2 and TRBJ2-1; D is perhaps TRBD2 (6 bases). The CDR3 DNA reads as TGTGCCAGCAGCGCCCCCCCCCTAGCGTACAATGAGCAGTTCTTC. Translation: CASSAPPLAYNEQFF.